This T cell receptor (beta chain) was found in a study of Ad26.COV2.S vaccination and SARS-CoV-2 variants. Points on this clone: The antigen remains undetermined.

Treatment of the sample: 15 to 20 received Ad26.COV2.S at low or high dose, single or two shots; several received placebo; per-sample allocation not given. Day 63 following the first vaccine or placebo injection was when the samples were taken. Per the germline V gene, CDR1 is SGHDN and CDR2 is FVKESK. Between the trimmed V and J ends, which lost 2 bases and 3 bases, there was a span of 14 bases. The CDR3 length is 16 residues. TCRdb keeps only in-frame clones here, not all; method: immunoSEQ multiplex PCR. The sample consists of around 270,000 clones, 70% to 90% of them appearing once. Overall study results and limits: Spike-specific CD8+ and CD4+ T cell responses reportedly showed substantial breadth after vaccination. Vaccinated and placebo-treated recipients had similar non-spike TCR breadth.

This clonotype was sampled from a person aged 18 to 59 who received the Ad26.COV2.S COVID-19 vaccine or a placebo. The input for sequencing was peripheral blood, taken in a trial of Ad26.COV2.S vaccine versus placebo. The chain combines TRBV14 with TRBJ1-3; no reliable D call. CDR3 loop: CASSQRAGIFGNTIYF. The CDR3 DNA reads as TGTGCCAGCAGCCAAAGGGCAGGCATCTTTGGAAACACCATATATTTT.